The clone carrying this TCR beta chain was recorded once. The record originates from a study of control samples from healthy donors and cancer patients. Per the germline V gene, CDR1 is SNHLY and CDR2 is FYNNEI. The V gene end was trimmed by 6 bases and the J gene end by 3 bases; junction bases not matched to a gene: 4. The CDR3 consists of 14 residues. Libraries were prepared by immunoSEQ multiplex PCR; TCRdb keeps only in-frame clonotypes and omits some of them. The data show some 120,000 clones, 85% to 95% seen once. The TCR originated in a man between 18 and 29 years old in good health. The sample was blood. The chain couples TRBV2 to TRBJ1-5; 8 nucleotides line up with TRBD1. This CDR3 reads CASRADRDNQPQHF. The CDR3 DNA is TGTGCCAGCAGAGCGGACAGGGACAATCAGCCCCAGCATTTT. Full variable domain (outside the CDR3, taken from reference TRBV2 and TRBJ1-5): EPEVTQTPSHQVTQMGQEVILRCVPISNHLYFYWYRQILGQKVEFLVSFYNNEISEKSEIFDDQFSVERPDGSNFTLKIRSTKLEDSAMYFCASRADRDNQPQHFGDGTRLSIL.